This TCR beta chain was retrieved from a study of cytomegalovirus exposure and HLA in healthy donors. The study, taken as a whole, reports: V segments that were indistinguishable, TRBV6-2 and TRBV6-3 among them, were omitted from analysis. Likely technical artifact: a cluster of highly shared sequence variants.

Worth noting for this clone: Its antigen is as yet unknown.

The PCR contained 60 Vbeta and 13 Jbeta primers. TCRdb's table, derived via immunoSEQ multiplex PCR, lists solely in-frame clones and lacks some. This table has 100,000 to 150,000 clones, 74% appearing once. The CDR3 is made up of 15 amino acids. CDR1 is GTSNPN and CDR2 is SVGIG in the germline V gene (reference sequence). After removal of 0 bases from V and 0 bases from J, the junction contained 2 bases not matched to a gene. Source material: PBMCs. The rearrangement uses TRBV30 and TRBJ1-3; 7 bases are shared with TRBD1. The TCR originated in a woman between 45 and 60 years old in good health and CMV-seropositive. The CDR3 region has the DNA TGTGCCTGGAGTGTAGGACAGGACTCTGGAAACACCATATATTTT. This gives the protein CAWSVGQDSGNTIYF. Variable domain in full (rest from reference TRBV30 and TRBJ1-3): SQTIHQWPATLVQPVGSPLSLECTVEGTSNPNLYWYRQAAGRGLQLLFYSVGIGQISSEVPQNLSASRPQDRQFILSSKKLLLSDSGFYLCAWSVGQDSGNTIYFGEGSWLTVV.